Listed here are 18 T cell receptor beta chains from one sample, sequenced in a study of T cells expressing NK-cell markers (dated by TCRdb to 2020 to 2022). Library preparation was by 5' RACE. Instrument on record: Illumina HiSeq 2000. TCRdb reprocessed the reads, reporting each CDR3 protein sequence once and no DNA. The sample's clone listing holds a few hundred thousand distinct CDR3 sequences. The top ten constitute approximately 3.6% of the sample. The sample was blood T cells: a sorted CD56 or NKG2C T cell subset, CD4+ or CD8+ T cells, or bulk PBMC T cells (not recorded which). These receptors were collected from a man aged 18 to 30 in good health. Donor details come from another sample of the same person, matched by shared clones.

The rearrangement joins TRBV7-9 to TRBJ2-3; TCRdb picks TRBD2, but there is no DNA to check that call. The length of the CDR3 is 17 residues. Germline V gene sequence: CDR1 SEHNR, CDR2 FQNEAQ (reference sequence). The CDR3 here is CASSLALASGIQDTQYF.

The chain has TRBV6-2 or TRBV6-3 and TRBJ2-7; TCRdb's D call of TRBD2 is untestable without DNA. Germline-derived CDR1 and CDR2 are MNHEY and SVGEGT. The CDR3 covers 15 residues. This CDR3 reads CASSYSLAGVYEQYF.

This chain links TRBV20-1 with TRBJ1-5; the TCRdb call, TRBD1, lacks DNA for checking. The CDR3 consists of 15 residues. From germline, CDR1 is DFQATT and CDR2 SNEGSKA (reference sequence). The CDR3: CSARDDSYSNQPQHF.

This chain joins TRBV5-1 and TRBJ2-3; TCRdb proposes TRBD2, but this gene call is untestable without DNA. This CDR3 spans 17 amino acids. Germline CDR1 reads SGHRS; CDR2 reads YFSETQ. The chain's CDR3 is CASSLAKTSGRTDTQYF.

The genes are TRBV4-2 and TRBJ2-5; TCRdb's D call, TRBD1, is unchecked because there is no DNA. Germline-derived CDR1 and CDR2 are LGHNA and YNFKEQ. This CDR3 is built from 16 residues. CDR3 residues: CASSQEGTGGFETQYF.

This chain joins TRBV9 and TRBJ1-1; lacking DNA, the TRBD1 call made by TCRdb goes unchecked. CDR3 length: 15 amino acids. Germline CDR1 reads SGDLS; CDR2 reads YYNGEE. The CDR3 sequence is CASSDRGLMNTEAFF.

This chain joins TRBV24-1 and TRBJ2-1; TCRdb's D call, TRBD2, is unchecked because there is no DNA. The germline V gene has CDR1 KGHDR and CDR2 SFDVKD. The CDR3 sequence is 11 residues long. CDR3 protein: CATSDRLRQFF.

The chain carries TRBV20-1 and TRBJ1-2; TCRdb gives TRBD1 as the D gene, but with no DNA this cannot be confirmed. The CDR3 runs 14 residues. Per the germline V gene, CDR1 is DFQATT and CDR2 is SNEGSKA (reference sequence). CDR3 loop: CSALNRDRAYGYTF.

The V and J genes are TRBV25-1 and TRBJ2-7; TCRdb's D call, TRBD1, is unchecked because there is no DNA. The germline V gene has CDR1 MGHDK and CDR2 SYGVNS. The CDR3 runs 14 residues. CDR3 residues: CASSDGIGALGQYF.

V usage is TRBV20-1 and J usage is TRBJ1-4; TCRdb proposes TRBD1, but this gene call is untestable without DNA. Germline V CDR1 and CDR2: DFQATT, SNEGSKA (reference sequence). The CDR3 is 16 residues long. The CDR3 sequence: CSATDRADATNEKLFF.

The J gene is TRBJ2-1, the V gene TRBV11-2; lacking DNA, the TRBD1 call made by TCRdb goes unchecked. CDR3 length: 15 residues. Per germline, CDR1 SGHAT and CDR2 FQNNGV. The CDR3 region is CASRSVTGVHNEQFF.

J is TRBJ1-1 and V is TRBV11-2. This CDR3 is 12 amino acids long. CDR1 is SGHAT and CDR2 is FQNNGV in the germline V gene. CDR3 loop: CASSLDGPVAFF.

The rearrangement joins TRBV18 to TRBJ2-6. Germline CDR1 reads KGHSH; CDR2 reads LQKENI. The CDR3 covers 18 residues. The chain's CDR3 is CASSPLSGPSSGANVLTF. The full variable domain, completed using reference TRBV18 and TRBJ2-6, is NAGVMQNPRHLVRRRGQEARLRCSPMKGHSHVYWYRQLPEEGLKFMVYLQKENIIDESGMPKERFSAEFPKEGPSILRIQQVVRGDSAAYFCASSPLSGPSSGANVLTFGAGSRLTVL.

This chain links TRBV6-5 with TRBJ1-1. This CDR3 is 15 amino acids long. Per germline, CDR1 MNHEY and CDR2 SVGAGI. This CDR3 is CASSYSPDWGTEAFF.

The chain joins TRBV20-1 to TRBJ2-3; TCRdb proposes TRBD2, but this gene call is untestable without DNA. CDR1 and CDR2 (germline): DFQATT, SNEGSKA (reference sequence). The CDR3 has 17 amino acids. The CDR3: CSAPGTSGRASRDTQYF.

The chain couples TRBV11-3 to TRBJ2-1; TCRdb returns TRBD1, unconfirmable since there is no DNA. The germline CDR1 and CDR2 sequences are SGHNT and YENEEA. The CDR3 length is 17 residues. This CDR3 is CASSSIPGAVSYNEQFF.

The chain combines TRBV24-1 with TRBJ2-3. Germline V gives CDR1 KGHDR, CDR2 SFDVKD. This CDR3 is built from 15 residues. The CDR3 here is CATSDQLGRTDTQYF.

The chain carries TRBV5-1 and TRBJ2-2; TCRdb names TRBD1, which stays unverified in the absence of DNA. The germline V gene has CDR1 SGHRS and CDR2 YFSETQ. The CDR3 loop spans 17 amino acids. The CDR3 reads CASSLGFGQGATGELFF.